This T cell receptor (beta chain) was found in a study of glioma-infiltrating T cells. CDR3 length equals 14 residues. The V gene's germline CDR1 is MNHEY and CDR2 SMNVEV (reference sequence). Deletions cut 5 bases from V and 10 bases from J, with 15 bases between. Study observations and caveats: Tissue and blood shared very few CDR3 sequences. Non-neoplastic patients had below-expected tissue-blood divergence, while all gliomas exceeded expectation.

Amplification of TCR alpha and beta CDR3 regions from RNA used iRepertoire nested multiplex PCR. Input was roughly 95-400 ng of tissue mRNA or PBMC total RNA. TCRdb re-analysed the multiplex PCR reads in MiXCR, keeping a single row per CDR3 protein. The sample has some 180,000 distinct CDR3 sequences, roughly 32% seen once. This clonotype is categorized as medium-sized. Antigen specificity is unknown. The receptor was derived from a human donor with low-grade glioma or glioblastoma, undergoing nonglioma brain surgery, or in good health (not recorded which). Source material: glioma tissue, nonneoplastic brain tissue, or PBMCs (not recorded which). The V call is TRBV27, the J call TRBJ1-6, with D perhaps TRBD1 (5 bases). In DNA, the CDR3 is TGTGCCAGCAGTCCTACGGGGGTGGCCTCACCCCTCCACTTT. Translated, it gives CASSPTGVASPLHF.